The text below deals with one T cell receptor beta chain. Its matching antigen is unknown. Isolated RNA was reverse transcribed into cDNA used as the sequencing template. TCRdb's table, derived via immunoSEQ multiplex PCR, lists solely in-frame clones and lacks some. The sample contains around 160,000 clones, less than 70% of which appear only once. Per the germline V gene, CDR1 is SGHVS and CDR2 is FQNEAQ. Trimming pared 5 bases from V and 8 bases from J, leaving 13 bases between. The CDR3 runs 14 residues. Treatment reported: oral pan-JAK inhibitor, 5-10 mg twice daily. This sample is part of a study of CD8+ T cells in alopecia areata. Findings and caveats of the study: Sequence data from scalp samples additionally include resident alphabeta T cells of normal skin.

The V and J genes are TRBV7-8 and TRBJ1-6; D unresolved. This material consisted of CD4+ T cells sorted from blood, taken at week 24, from a patient treated with tofacitinib. The receptor was derived from a human donor with alopecia areata. DNA of the CDR3: TGTGCCAGCAGCAGGGCCAATGTTGATTCACCCCTCCACTTT. Amino acids: CASSRANVDSPLHF.